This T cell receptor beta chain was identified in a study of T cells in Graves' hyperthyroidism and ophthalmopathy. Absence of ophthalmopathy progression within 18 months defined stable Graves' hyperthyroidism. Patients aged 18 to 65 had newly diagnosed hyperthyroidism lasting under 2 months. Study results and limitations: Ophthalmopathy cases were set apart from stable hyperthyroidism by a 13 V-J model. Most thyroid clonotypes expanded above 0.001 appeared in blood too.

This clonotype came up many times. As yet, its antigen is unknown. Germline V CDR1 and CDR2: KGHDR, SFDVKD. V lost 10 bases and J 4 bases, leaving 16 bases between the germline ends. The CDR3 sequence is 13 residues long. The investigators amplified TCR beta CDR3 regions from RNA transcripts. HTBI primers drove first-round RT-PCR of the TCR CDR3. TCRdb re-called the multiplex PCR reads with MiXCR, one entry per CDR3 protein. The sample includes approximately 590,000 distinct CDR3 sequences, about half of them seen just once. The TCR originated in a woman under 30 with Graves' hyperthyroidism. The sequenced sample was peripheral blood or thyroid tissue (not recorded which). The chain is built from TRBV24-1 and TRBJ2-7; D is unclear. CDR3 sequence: CATIGSIGYEQYF. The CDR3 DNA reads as TGTGCCACAATAGGAAGCATTGGGTACGAGCAGTACTTC.